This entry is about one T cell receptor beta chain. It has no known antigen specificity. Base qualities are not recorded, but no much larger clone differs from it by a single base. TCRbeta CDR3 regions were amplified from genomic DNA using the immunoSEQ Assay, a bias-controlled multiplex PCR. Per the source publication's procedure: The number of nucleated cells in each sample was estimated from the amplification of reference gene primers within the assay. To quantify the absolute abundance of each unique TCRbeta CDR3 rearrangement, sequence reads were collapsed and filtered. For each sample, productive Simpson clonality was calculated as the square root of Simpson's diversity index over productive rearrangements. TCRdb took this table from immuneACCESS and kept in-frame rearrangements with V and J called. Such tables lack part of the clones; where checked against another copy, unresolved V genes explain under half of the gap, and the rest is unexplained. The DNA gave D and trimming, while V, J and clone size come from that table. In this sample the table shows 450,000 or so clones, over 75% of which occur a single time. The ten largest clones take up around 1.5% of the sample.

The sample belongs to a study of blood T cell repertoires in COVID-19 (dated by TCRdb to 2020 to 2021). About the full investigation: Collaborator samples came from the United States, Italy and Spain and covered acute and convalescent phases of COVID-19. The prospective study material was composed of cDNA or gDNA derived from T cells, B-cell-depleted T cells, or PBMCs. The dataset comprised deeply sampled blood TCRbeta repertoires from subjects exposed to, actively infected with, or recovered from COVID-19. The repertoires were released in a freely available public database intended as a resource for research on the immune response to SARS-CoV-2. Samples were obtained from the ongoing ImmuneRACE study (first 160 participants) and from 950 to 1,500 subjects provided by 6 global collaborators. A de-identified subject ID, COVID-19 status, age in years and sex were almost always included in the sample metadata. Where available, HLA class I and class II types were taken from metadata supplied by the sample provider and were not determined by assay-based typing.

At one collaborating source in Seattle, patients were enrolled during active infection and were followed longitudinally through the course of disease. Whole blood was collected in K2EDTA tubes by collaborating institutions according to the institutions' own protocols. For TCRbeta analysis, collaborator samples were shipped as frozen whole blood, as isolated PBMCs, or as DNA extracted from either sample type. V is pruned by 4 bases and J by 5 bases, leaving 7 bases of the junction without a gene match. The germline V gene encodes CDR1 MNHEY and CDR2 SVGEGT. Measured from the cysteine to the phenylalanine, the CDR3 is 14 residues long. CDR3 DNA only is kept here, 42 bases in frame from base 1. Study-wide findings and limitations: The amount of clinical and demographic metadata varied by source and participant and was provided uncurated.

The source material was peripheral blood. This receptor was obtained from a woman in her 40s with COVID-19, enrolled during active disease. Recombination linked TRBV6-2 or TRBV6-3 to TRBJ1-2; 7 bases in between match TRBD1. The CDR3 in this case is CASSSDRDQYGYTF. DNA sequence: TGTGCCAGCAGTTCCGACAGGGACCAGTATGGCTACACCTTC.